This T cell receptor (beta chain) was obtained from a study of blood T cell repertoires in COVID-19. In the study overall: The analysed material was cDNA or gDNA that came from T cells, B-cell-depleted T cells, or PBMCs.

The assay was immunoSEQ multiplex PCR, and TCRdb's table has in-frame clones only and misses some. The data show under 150,000 clones, 70% to 90% seen once. The source material was peripheral blood. The clonotype comes from a human donor in a cohort sampled during active COVID-19.

The CDR3 reads CASSLDRLNREVPLHF. The CDR3 DNA reads TGTGCCAGCAGCTTAGATCGTCTAAACAGGGAAGTTCCCCTCCACTTT. V is TRBV11-2 and J is TRBJ1-6, with D perhaps TRBD1 (6 bases). The CDR3 has 16 amino acids. The V and J ends lost 0 bases and 13 bases respectively, with 19 bases between them. Per germline, CDR1 SGHAT and CDR2 FQNNGV. The full variable domain, with the rest looked up from reference TRBV11-2 and TRBJ1-6, is EAGVAQSPRYKIIEKRQSVAFWCNPISGHATLYWYQQILGQGPKLLIQFQNNGVVDDSQLPKDRFSAERLKGVDSTLKIQPAKLEDSAVYLCASSLDRLNREVPLHFGNGTRLTVT.